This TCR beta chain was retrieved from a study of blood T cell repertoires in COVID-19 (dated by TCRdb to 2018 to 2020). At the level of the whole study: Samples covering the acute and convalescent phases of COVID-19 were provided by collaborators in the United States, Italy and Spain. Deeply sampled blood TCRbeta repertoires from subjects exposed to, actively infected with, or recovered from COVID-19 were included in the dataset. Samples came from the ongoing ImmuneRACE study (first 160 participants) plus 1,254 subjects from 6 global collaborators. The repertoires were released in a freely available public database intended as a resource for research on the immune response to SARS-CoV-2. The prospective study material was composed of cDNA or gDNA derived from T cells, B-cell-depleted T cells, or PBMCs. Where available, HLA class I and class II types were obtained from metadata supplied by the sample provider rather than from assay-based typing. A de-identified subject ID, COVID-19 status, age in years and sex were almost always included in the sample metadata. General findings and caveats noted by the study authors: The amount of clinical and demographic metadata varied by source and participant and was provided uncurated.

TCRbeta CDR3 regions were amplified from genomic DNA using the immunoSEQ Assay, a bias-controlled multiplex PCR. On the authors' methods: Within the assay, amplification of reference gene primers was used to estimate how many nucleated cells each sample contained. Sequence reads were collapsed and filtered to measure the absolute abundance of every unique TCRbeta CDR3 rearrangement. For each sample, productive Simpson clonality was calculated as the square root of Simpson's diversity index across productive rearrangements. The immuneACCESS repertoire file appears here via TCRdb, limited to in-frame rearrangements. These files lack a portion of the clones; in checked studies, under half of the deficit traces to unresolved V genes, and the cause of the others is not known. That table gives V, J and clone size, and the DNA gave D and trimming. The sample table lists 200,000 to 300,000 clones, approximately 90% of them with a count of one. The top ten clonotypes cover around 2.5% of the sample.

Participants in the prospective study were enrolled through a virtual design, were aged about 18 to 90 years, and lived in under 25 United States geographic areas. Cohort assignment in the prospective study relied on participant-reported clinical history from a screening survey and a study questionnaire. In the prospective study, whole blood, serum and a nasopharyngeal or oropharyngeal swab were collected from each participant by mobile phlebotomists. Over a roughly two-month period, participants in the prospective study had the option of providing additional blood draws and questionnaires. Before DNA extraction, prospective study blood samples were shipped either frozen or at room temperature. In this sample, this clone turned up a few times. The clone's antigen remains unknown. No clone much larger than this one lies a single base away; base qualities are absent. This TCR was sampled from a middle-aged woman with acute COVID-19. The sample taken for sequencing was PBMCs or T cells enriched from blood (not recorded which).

The CDR3 reads as follows: CSAPGTGWRDYGYTF. In nucleotide form, the sequence is TGCAGCGCTCCCGGGACAGGGTGGAGAGACTATGGCTACACCTTC. The receptor chain draws on TRBV29-1 and TRBJ1-2; 9 nucleotides in the junction match TRBD1. Ends trimmed: V by 7 bases, J by 3 bases; bases unmatched to a gene: 12. From its cysteine to its phenylalanine, the CDR3 spans 15 amino acids. Only the CDR3 region is kept as DNA, spanning 45 bases read in frame from base 1. The CDR1 and CDR2 encoded by the germline V gene are SQVTM and ANQGSEA.